This TCR beta chain was documented in a study of blood T cell repertoires in COVID-19. About the study: Spain, Italy and the United States supplied samples that represented acute and convalescent COVID-19. PBMCs, B-cell-depleted T cells, or T cells were the source of the cDNA or gDNA that made up the material.

CDR3 length: 14 amino acids. V gave up 3 bases and J gave up 9 bases, with 15 bases separating them. Germline assignment: CDR1 LGHDT and CDR2 YNNKEL (reference sequence). Produced via immunoSEQ multiplex PCR; TCRdb's table is partial and in-frame only. The table shows about 170,000 clones, with around 87% occurring only once. Seattle patients were enrolled while actively infected and followed longitudinally. The source of this sequence is an elderly woman with COVID-19, enrolled during active disease. Sequencing was performed on peripheral blood. The chain carries TRBV3-1 (or the pseudogene TRBV3-2) and TRBJ2-1, with D maybe TRBD2 (7 bases). The CDR3, as DNA: TGTGCCAGCAGCCAGTTTCGGGGGGCAGGTGAGCAGTTCTTC. Residues: CASSQFRGAGEQFF.